Listed below are T cell receptor beta chains from one sample, sequenced in a study of beta chain features in type 1 diabetes. TCRdb's table, derived via immunoSEQ multiplex PCR, lists solely in-frame clones and lacks some. Altogether about 290,000 clones are present, 8% being singletons, with the ten largest covering more than 1%. Sequencing was performed on central memory CD4+ T cells from blood. The origin of the receptors is a woman aged 18-29 years in good health. Both conserved end residues are part of each CDR3. A D gene is named only where the DNA matches it firmly. A clone size is listed for some rows: how often the clone was seen (once, few, many), or a class if it is expanded.

J gene: TRBJ2-1; V gene: TRBV18; D gene: -; clone size: few; CDR3 protein: CASSQYSDWDEQFF; CDR3 DNA: TGTGCCAGCTCACAATACTCGGACTGGGATGAGCAGTTCTTC
J gene: TRBJ2-1; V gene: TRBV2; D gene: TRBD2; clone size: many; CDR3 protein: CASSTGLAGNNEQFF; CDR3 DNA: TGTGCCAGCAGTACGGGACTAGCGGGAAACAATGAGCAGTTCTTC
J gene: TRBJ2-1; V gene: TRBV14; D gene: TRBD1; clone size: many; CDR3 protein: CASSQPRARGNEQFF; CDR3 DNA: TGTGCCAGCAGCCAACCTAGGGCCAGGGGGAATGAGCAGTTCTTC
J gene: TRBJ2-3; V gene: TRBV5-5; D gene: TRBD2; clone size: -; CDR3 protein: CASSLAGASGRANTDTQYF; CDR3 DNA: TGTGCCAGCAGCTTGGCCGGGGCTAGCGGGAGGGCCAATACAGATACGCAGTATTTT
J gene: TRBJ2-5; V gene: TRBV10-3; D gene: -; clone size: -; CDR3 protein: CAISERLAETQYF; CDR3 DNA: TGTGCCATCAGTGAACGGCTAGCGGAGACCCAGTACTTC
J gene: TRBJ2-5; V gene: TRBV7-9; D gene: -; clone size: -; CDR3 protein: CASSLALGLQETQYF; CDR3 DNA: TGTGCCAGCAGCTTAGCGCTAGGACTCCAGGAGACCCAGTACTTC
J gene: TRBJ1-2; V gene: TRBV9; D gene: -; clone size: few; CDR3 protein: CASSVASSNYGYTF; CDR3 DNA: TGTGCCAGCAGCGTAGCTTCTTCTAACTATGGCTACACCTTC
J gene: TRBJ1-2; V gene: TRBV28; D gene: -; clone size: -; CDR3 protein: CASSQKGYTF; CDR3 DNA: TGTGCCAGCAGCCAAAAGGGCTACACCTTC
J gene: TRBJ1-5; V gene: TRBV5-6; D gene: TRBD1; clone size: few; CDR3 protein: CASSLMAGGVGNQPQHF; CDR3 DNA: TGTGCCAGCAGCTTGATGGCAGGGGGCGTTGGCAATCAGCCCCAGCATTTT
J gene: TRBJ1-2; V gene: TRBV7-2; D gene: -; clone size: -; CDR3 protein: CASSLGQERNYGYTF; CDR3 DNA: TGTGCCAGCAGCTTAGGGCAGGAAAGGAACTATGGCTACACCTTC
J gene: TRBJ1-4; V gene: TRBV7-8; D gene: TRBD1; clone size: few; CDR3 protein: CASSLWRQGLATNEKLFF; CDR3 DNA: TGTGCCAGCAGCTTATGGCGACAGGGCCTAGCAACTAATGAAAAACTGTTTTTT
J gene: TRBJ1-1; V gene: TRBV4-2; D gene: -; clone size: few; CDR3 protein: CASSQDPAGSGTEAFF; CDR3 DNA: TGTGCCAGCAGCCAAGATCCGGCCGGTAGTGGCACTGAAGCTTTCTTT
J gene: TRBJ1-2; V gene: TRBV15; D gene: -; clone size: few; CDR3 protein: CATSPANLYGYTF; CDR3 DNA: TGTGCCACCAGCCCCGCCAACCTCTATGGCTACACCTTC
J gene: TRBJ2-5; V gene: TRBV7-2; D gene: -; clone size: many; CDR3 protein: CASSLALQETQYF; CDR3 DNA: TGTGCCAGCAGCTTAGCCCTACAGGAGACCCAGTACTTC
J gene: TRBJ2-7; V gene: TRBV4-3; D gene: -; clone size: few; CDR3 protein: CASSQARGEDEQYF; CDR3 DNA: TGCGCCAGCAGCCAAGCCAGAGGGGAAGACGAGCAGTACTTC
J gene: TRBJ1-1; V gene: TRBV28; D gene: -; clone size: -; CDR3 protein: CASRGGYTEAFF; CDR3 DNA: TGTGCCAGCAGGGGGGGGTACACTGAAGCTTTCTTT
J gene: TRBJ2-7; V gene: TRBV5-1; D gene: -; clone size: few; CDR3 protein: CASSPRVQGNEQYF; CDR3 DNA: TGCGCCAGCAGCCCACGGGTCCAGGGCAACGAGCAGTACTTC
J gene: TRBJ1-2; V gene: TRBV30; D gene: -; clone size: few; CDR3 protein: CAWSNRGGYTF; CDR3 DNA: TGTGCCTGGAGTAACAGAGGTGGCTACACCTTC
J gene: TRBJ1-1; V gene: TRBV7-9; D gene: -; clone size: -; CDR3 protein: CASSPLGDTEAFF; CDR3 DNA: TGTGCCAGCAGCCCCCTAGGAGACACTGAAGCTTTCTTT
J gene: TRBJ2-7; V gene: TRBV15; D gene: -; clone size: -; CDR3 protein: CATSRGGSSHYEQYF; CDR3 DNA: TGTGCCACCAGCAGAGGAGGTTCCAGTCACTACGAGCAGTACTTC
J gene: TRBJ1-6; V gene: TRBV28; D gene: -; clone size: -; CDR3 protein: CASSPPGANSPLHF; CDR3 DNA: TGTGCCAGCAGTCCGCCCGGGGCCAATTCACCCCTCCACTTT
J gene: TRBJ2-2; V gene: TRBV5-1; D gene: -; clone size: few; CDR3 protein: CASSQTPGTGELFF; CDR3 DNA: TGCGCCAGCTCCCAGACTCCGGGAACCGGGGAGCTGTTTTTT